This TCR beta chain came from a study of metastatic and nonmetastatic thyroid tumors. The overall study: From malignant and benign thyroid patients, repertoires in blood and in tumor or nodule tissue were compared. Study outcomes and limitations: Relative to benign nodules, malignant thyroid tumors were reportedly characterized by significantly elevated TCR beta diversity in blood and tumor.

Not a single patient had been given any form of treatment at any point before undergoing thyroid surgery. Original analysis: Between-group CDR3 differences, defined by clinicopathological status, yielded a distant-metastasis classifier for papillary thyroid cancer. TCRdb used MiXCR to call clones anew from the PCR reads. The V and J calls and clone size are TCRdb's, not the authors'. The sample lists about 22,000 clones; about a sixth were seen once. CDR1 MDHEN and CDR2 SYDVKM come from the germline V gene. CDR3 length: 14 residues. V was pared by 0 bases and J by 6 bases, with 9 bases between. This clone was seen many times. As yet, its antigen is unknown.

The sequence was obtained from a male donor with papillary thyroid cancer or a benign thyroid nodule (not recorded which). Some clones in this sample may be carry-over from other donors' samples. This chain links TRBV28 with TRBJ2-4; D may be TRBD2 (5 bases). The sequenced sample consisted of blood. The CDR3 reads CASSLWASGNIQYF. The CDR3, as DNA: TGTGCCAGCAGTTTATGGGCCAGCGGAAACATTCAGTACTTC.